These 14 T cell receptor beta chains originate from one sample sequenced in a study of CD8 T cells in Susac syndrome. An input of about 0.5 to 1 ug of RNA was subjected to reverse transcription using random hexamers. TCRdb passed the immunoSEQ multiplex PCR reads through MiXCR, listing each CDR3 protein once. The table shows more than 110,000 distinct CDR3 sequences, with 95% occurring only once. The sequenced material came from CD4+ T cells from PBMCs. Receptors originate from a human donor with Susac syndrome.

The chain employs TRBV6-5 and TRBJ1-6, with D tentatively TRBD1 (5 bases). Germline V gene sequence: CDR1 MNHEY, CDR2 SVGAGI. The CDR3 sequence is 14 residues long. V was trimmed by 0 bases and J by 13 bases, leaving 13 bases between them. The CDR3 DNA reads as TGTGCCAGCAGTTACTCCGGGGCTGCCGGGCCCCTCCACTTT. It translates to CASSYSGAAGPLHF.

CDR3 nucleotide sequence: TGTGCCAGCAGTTACGGGGGGAGCGCCTACGAGCAGTACTTC. It codes for CASSYGGSAYEQYF. V and J are TRBV6-5 and TRBJ2-7; possibly TRBD2 for D (6 bases). This CDR3 region has 14 residues. Per the germline V gene, CDR1 is MNHEY and CDR2 is SVGAGI. Trimming pared 2 bases from V and 2 bases from J, leaving 10 bases between.

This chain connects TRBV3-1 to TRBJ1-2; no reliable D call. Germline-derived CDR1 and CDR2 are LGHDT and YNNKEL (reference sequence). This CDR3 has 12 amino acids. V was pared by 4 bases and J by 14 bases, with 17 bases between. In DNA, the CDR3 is TGTGCCAGCAGCCCTCGCGAGGGTACCGGGACCTTC. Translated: CASSPREGTGTF.

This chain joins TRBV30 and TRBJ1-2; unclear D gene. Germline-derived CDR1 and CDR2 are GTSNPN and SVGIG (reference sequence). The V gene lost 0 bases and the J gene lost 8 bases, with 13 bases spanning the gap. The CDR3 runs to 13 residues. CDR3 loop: CAWSVLAPDGYTF. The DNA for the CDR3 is TGTGCCTGGAGTGTACTGGCCCCTGACGGCTACACCTTC.

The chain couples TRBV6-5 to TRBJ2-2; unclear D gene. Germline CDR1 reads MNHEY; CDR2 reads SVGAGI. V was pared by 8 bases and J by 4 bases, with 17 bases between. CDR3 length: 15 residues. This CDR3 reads CASPRPGEVTGELFF. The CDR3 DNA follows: TGTGCCAGCCCCAGACCGGGCGAGGTCACCGGGGAGCTGTTTTTT.

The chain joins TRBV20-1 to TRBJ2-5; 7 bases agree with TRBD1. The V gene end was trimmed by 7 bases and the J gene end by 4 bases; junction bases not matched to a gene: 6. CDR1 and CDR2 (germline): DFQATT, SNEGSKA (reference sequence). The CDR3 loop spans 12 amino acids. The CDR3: CSVDRVAETQYF. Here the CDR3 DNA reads TGCAGTGTCGACAGGGTGGCAGAGACCCAGTACTTC.

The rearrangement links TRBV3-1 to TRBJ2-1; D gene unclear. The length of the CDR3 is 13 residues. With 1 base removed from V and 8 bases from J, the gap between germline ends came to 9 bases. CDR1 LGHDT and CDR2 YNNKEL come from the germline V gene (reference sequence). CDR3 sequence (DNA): TGTGCCAGCAGCCAAGTTTCCGGCCATGAGCAGTTCTTC. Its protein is CASSQVSGHEQFF.

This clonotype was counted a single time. This chain's CDR3 is CSARVNSPYNEQFF. In DNA form, the CDR3 reads TGCAGTGCTAGAGTCAACAGTCCCTACAATGAGCAGTTCTTC. The chain has TRBV20-1 and TRBJ2-1, with no clear D. This CDR3 has 14 amino acids. Trimming cost V 1 base and J 2 bases, with 9 bases left between them. CDR1 and CDR2 from the germline V gene are DFQATT and SNEGSKA (reference sequence).

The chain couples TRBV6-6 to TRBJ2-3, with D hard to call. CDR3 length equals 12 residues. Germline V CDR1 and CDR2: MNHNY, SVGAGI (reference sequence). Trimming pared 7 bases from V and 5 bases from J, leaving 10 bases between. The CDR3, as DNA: TGTGCCAGCACCAGGCTAGTAGATACGCAGTATTTT. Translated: CASTRLVDTQYF.

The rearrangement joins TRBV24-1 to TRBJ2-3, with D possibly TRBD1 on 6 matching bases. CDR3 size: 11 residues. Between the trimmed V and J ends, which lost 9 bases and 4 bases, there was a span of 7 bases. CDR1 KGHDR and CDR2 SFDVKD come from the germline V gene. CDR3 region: CATGTSDTQYF. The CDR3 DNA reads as TGTGCCACCGGGACATCAGATACGCAGTATTTT.

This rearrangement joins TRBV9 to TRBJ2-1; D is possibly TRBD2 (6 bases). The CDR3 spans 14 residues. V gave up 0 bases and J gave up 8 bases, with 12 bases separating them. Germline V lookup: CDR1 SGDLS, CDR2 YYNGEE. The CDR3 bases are TGTGCCAGCAGCGTAGGCGGGGACGGGGATGAGCAGTTCTTC. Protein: CASSVGGDGDEQFF.

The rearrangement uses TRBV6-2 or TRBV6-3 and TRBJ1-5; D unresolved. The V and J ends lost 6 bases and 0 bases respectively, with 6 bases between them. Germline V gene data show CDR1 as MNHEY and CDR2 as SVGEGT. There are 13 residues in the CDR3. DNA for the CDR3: TGTGCCAGCAGACACTATAGCAATCAGCCCCAGCATTTT. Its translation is CASRHYSNQPQHF.

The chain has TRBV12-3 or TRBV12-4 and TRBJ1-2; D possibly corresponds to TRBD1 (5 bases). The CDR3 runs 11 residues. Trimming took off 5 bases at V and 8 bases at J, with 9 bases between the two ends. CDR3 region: CASSLGTGYTF. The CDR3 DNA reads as TGTGCCAGCAGTCTGGGGACGGGCTACACCTTC.

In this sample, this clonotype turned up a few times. Written as DNA, the CDR3 is TGTGCCAGCAGCGTAGGTCAGGGGGCGCGGGTTGAGCAGTTCTTC. As protein: CASSVGQGARVEQFF. This chain uses TRBV9 with TRBJ2-1; 8 bases fit TRBD1. Looked up from germline, CDR1 is SGDLS and CDR2 is YYNGEE. The CDR3 length is 15 residues. The V segment lost 0 bases and the J segment 9 bases; nucleotides outside the gene matches: 8.